This record looks at one T cell receptor beta chain sequence and its context. This clonotype was seen a handful of times. Its target antigen remains unknown. One base away there is no much larger clone; base qualities are not given. Data came from an Illumina NovaSeq 6000. TCRalpha and TCRbeta cDNA libraries were constructed by 5'RACE with constant-segment primers, with sample barcodes and unique molecular identifiers being introduced. Trizol reagent was used to extract RNA from every sample. The libraries were amplified in two PCR steps, and the second step added a second sample barcode and Illumina TruSeq adapters. Sequencing of libraries was performed on an Illumina NovaSeq with 2 x 150 bp paired-end reads. In the source study's methods: Demultiplexing of reads and collapsing into UMI-guided consensus sequences were performed with migec v1.2.7. Using mixcr v2.1.11, the UMI consensuses were aligned to TRA and TRB V and J templates and assembled into clonotypes. Expanded or contracted clonotypes were those called significant by both edgeR and NoisET, with noise models trained on biological replicates. For edgeR calls, the cutoffs were a false discovery rate-adjusted p below 0.01 and a log2 fold-change threshold of 1. PCA with hierarchical clustering of max-normalized trajectories of the 1000 most abundant clonotypes was used as exploratory dynamics analysis. The CD4 or CD8 phenotype of responding clones was assigned using the separately sequenced CD4+ and CD8+ repertoires. TCRdb trimmed public reads at Q25 via fastp, called clones via MiXCR and kept in-frame beta chains. Each CDR3 protein gets just one entry, which takes the most common genes and DNA from the rows behind it. These V and J calls originate from TCRdb's pipeline instead of the authors' own analysis. The table for this sample lists 250,000 to 300,000 distinct CDR3 sequences; approximately 15% of them were counted only once. Approximately 23% of the sample is taken by the ten largest.

The data derive from a study of T-cell memory formation after mild COVID-19 (TCRdb year 2021). The study in broad terms: TCR sequence clusters from the two donors were largely donor specific. Longitudinal TCRalpha and TCRbeta repertoire sequencing tracked T-cell clones expanding and contracting after mild COVID-19 in a couple of donors. Two young, previously healthy adult volunteers made up the cohort, one male and one female. The paper's findings and limits, for the study overall: Clones contracting from day 15 to 85 had balanced CD4/CD8 phenotypes, while a second wave expanding from day 15 to 37 was biased towards CD4+. Contracting CD4+ clones were located mainly in the CM and EM memory subsets, whereas CD8+ clones were found to be enriched in EMRA. The second-wave clones that peaked on day 37 were not confirmed to be SARS-CoV-2 specific. Some responding clones were found in pre-infection memory, which suggests that pre-existing cross-reactive memory T cells took part in the SARS-CoV-2 response. The study covered only a couple of mild cases, and larger cohorts including severe cases with pre-infection samples were considered necessary.

Based on the germline V gene (reference sequence), the CDR1 and CDR2 sequences are DFQATT and SNEGSKA. Taken from cysteine to phenylalanine, the CDR3 has 14 residues. The kept DNA is CDR3 alone, 42 bases in frame from the first base. The junction carries 13 bases between V and J, which are trimmed by 3 bases and 7 bases respectively. Ficoll-Paque density gradient centrifugation was the method used to isolate PBMCs. The chain links TRBV20-1 with TRBJ1-6; no confident D gene assignment can be made. The material sequenced was PBMCs or a T cell subset sorted from them (not recorded which). This receptor was taken from a man aged 18 to 30 who had mild COVID-19 (a few samples of this study predate the infection). The sample titles of this study are shuffled in the database, so cell type and time point are left out; the donor was told from shared clones. In nucleotides, the sequence is TGCAGTGCTAGCCCGGACTCCCTAAATTCACCCCTCCACTTT. Its amino acids are CSASPDSLNSPLHF.